The source of this T cell receptor (beta chain) is a study of shared clonotypes between healthy human individuals. This clone was observed a handful of times. Trimming shortened V by 0 bases and J by 1 base, and 6 bases separated the two germline ends. This CDR3 has 14 amino acids. Germline CDR1 reads LNHNV; CDR2 reads YYDKDF (reference sequence). This table comes from immunoSEQ multiplex PCR, and its TCRdb copy is limited to in-frame clones, with some not included. The profile shows roughly 2.5 million clones, 90% to 95% of them singletons. Specimen: naive CD4+ T cells sorted from blood. Stated subset: CD45RA+ positively selected. The V call is TRBV15, the J call TRBJ1-1; unclear D gene. This clonotype originated in a man between 18 and 35 years old in good health. CDR3 DNA sequence: TGTGCCACCAGCAGAGATCTTGCGAACACTGAAGCTTTCTTT. Translating it yields CATSRDLANTEAFF.